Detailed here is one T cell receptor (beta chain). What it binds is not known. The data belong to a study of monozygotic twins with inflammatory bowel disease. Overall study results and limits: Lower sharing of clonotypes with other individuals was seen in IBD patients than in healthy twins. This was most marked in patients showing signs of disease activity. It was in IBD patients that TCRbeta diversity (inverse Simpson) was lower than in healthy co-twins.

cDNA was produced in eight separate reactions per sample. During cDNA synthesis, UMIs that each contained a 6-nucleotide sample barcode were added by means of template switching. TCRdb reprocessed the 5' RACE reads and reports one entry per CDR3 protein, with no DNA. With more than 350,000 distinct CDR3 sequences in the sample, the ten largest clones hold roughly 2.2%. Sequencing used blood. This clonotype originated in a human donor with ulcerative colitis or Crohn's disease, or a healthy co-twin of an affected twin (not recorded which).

This CDR3 is CASSPSGGWYEQYF. The V call is TRBV6-6, the J call TRBJ2-7; TCRdb picks TRBD2, but there is no DNA to check that call. The V gene's germline CDR1 is MNHNY and CDR2 SVGAGI (reference sequence). The CDR3 length is 14 residues.